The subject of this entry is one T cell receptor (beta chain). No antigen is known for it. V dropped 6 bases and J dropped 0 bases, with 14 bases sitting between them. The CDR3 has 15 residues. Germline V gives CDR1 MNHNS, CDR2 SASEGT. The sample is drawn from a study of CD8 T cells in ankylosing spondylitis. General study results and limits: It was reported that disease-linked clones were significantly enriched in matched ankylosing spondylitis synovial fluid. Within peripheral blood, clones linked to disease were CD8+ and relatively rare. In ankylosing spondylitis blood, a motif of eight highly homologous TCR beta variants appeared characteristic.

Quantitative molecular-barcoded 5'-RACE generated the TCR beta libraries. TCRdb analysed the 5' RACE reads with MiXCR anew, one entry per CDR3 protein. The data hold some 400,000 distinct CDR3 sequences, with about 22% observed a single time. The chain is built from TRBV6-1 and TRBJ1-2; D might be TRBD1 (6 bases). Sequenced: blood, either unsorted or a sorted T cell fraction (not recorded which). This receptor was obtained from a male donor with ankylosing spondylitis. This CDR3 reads CASRLQGTSNYGYTF. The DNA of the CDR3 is TGTGCCAGCAGGTTGCAGGGGACCTCTAACTATGGCTACACCTTC.